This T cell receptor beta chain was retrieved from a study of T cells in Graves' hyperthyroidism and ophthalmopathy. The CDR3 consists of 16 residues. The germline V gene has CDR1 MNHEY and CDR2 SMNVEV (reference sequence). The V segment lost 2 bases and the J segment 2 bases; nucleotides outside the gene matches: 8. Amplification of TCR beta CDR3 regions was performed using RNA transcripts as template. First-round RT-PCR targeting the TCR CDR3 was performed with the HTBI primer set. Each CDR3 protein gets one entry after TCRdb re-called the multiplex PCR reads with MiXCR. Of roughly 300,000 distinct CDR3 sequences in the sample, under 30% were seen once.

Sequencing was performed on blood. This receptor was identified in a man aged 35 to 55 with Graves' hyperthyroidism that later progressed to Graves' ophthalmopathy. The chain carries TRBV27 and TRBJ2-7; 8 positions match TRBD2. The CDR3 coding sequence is TGTGCCAGCAGTTTAAGTGTAGCGGGGACACCCTACGAGCAGTACTTC. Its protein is CASSLSVAGTPYEQYF.